These 23 T cell receptor beta chains were all obtained from the same sample, sequenced in a study of human T cells and chemical hapten exposure. TCRdb reanalysed the RACE reads using MiXCR and keeps one entry per CDR3 protein. Among 130,000 or so distinct CDR3 sequences listed, 8.5% to 9.5% were seen once. Sample time point: healthy volunteer bleed at 2 weeks. Whole blood, unfractionated, served as the material for total RNA extraction. Sample: whole blood. The receptor set was obtained from a male donor in good health. Some clones in this sample may be carry-over from other donors' samples.

Many counts were recorded for this clonotype. Here the CDR3 reads CSVRGSTNTEAFF. For the CDR3, the DNA is TGCAGCGTCCGCGGCAGCACGAACACTGAAGCTTTCTTT. The gene calls are TRBV29-1 and TRBJ1-1; D remains unclear. The V gene's germline CDR1 is SQVTM and CDR2 ANQGSEA. The CDR3 runs to 13 residues. The V end was cut by 6 bases, the J end by 1 base, with 12 bases between. Variable domain in full (rest from reference TRBV29-1 and TRBJ1-1): SAVISQKPSRDICQRGTSLTIQCQVDSQVTMMFWYRQQPGQSLTLIATANQGSEATYESGFVIDKFPISRPNLTFSTLTVSNMSPEDSSIYLCSVRGSTNTEAFFGQGTRLTVV.

This clonotype has ten or more counts. V usage is TRBV10-3 and J usage is TRBJ2-7, with D possibly being TRBD1 or TRBD2 (5 bases each). This CDR3 contains 16 residues. The germline gives CDR1 ENHRY, CDR2 SYGVKD. Trimming removed 6 bases from V and 4 bases from J, with 22 bases in between. The CDR3 here is CAIRNPDETGRYEQYF. The CDR3 DNA follows: TGTGCCATCAGGAACCCGGATGAGACGGGGCGATACGAGCAGTACTTC.

This clonotype has a count of ten or more. The chain couples TRBV18 to TRBJ2-1; a possible D gene is TRBD2 (6 bases). The CDR3 is 15 amino acids. Between the trimmed V and J ends, which lost 2 bases and 9 bases, there was a span of 17 bases. The germline CDR1 and CDR2 sequences are KGHSH and LQKENI. CDR3 region: CASSPKDGGTVEQFF. CDR3 coding DNA: TGTGCCAGCTCACCAAAGGACGGCGGGACGGTTGAGCAGTTCTTC.

The CDR3 sequence is CATSRVGPSYEQYF. The CDR3 DNA reads as TGTGCCACCAGCAGAGTTGGGCCGTCCTACGAGCAGTACTTC. The genes are TRBV15 and TRBJ2-7, with D hard to call. The CDR3 loop spans 14 amino acids. Trimming cost V 1 base and J 1 base, with 8 bases left between them. Germline CDR1 is LNHNV and CDR2 is YYDKDF (reference sequence).

The rearrangement links TRBV5-6 to TRBJ2-7; 10 bases are a match to TRBD2. CDR3 length: 13 residues. V lost 2 bases and J lost 13; bases outside the gene matches: 9. Germline values: CDR1 SGHDT, CDR2 YYEEEE. CDR3 DNA sequence: TGTGCCAGCAGCTTTGCTAGCGGGAGAGTAGCTTACTTC. It codes for CASSFASGRVAYF.

The J gene is TRBJ1-1, the V gene TRBV13; 11 bases are a match to TRBD1. J was trimmed by 0 bases and V by 4 bases; bases with no gene match: 10. Germline V CDR1 and CDR2: PRHDT, FYEKMQ (reference sequence). This CDR3 region has 18 residues. CDR3 protein: CASSWTGGGVGMNTEAFF. CDR3 nucleotides: TGTGCCAGCAGCTGGACAGGGGGCGGGGTAGGTATGAACACTGAAGCTTTCTTT.

This clonotype was seen many times. V gene TRBV15 combines with J gene TRBJ2-3; 11 nucleotides agree with TRBD2. Trimming took 0 bases from V and 2 from J; bases not matched to a gene: 10. Germline lookup yields CDR1 LNHNV and CDR2 YYDKDF (reference sequence). The CDR3 runs 19 residues. CDR3 in DNA: TGTGCCACCAGCAGAGAGCCCCGCTTAGCGGGAGGGCCCACAGATACGCAGTATTTT. Translation gives CATSREPRLAGGPTDTQYF.

The CDR3: CASSAFTGDYGYTF. Written as DNA, the CDR3 is TGTGCCAGCAGCGCGTTCACAGGGGACTATGGCTACACCTTC. The chain recombines TRBV7-9 with TRBJ1-2; 7 bases are shared with TRBD1. The CDR3 totals 14 residues. Germline lookup yields CDR1 SEHNR and CDR2 FQNEAQ (reference sequence). Trimming at V came to 5 bases and at J to 3 bases, leaving 6 bases not matched to a gene.

This clonotype was observed a handful of times. The chain joins TRBV11-2 to TRBJ2-2; TRBD1 might be the D (5 bases). The CDR3 consists of 15 residues. In germline, CDR1 is SGHAT, CDR2 FQNNGV. Between the trimmed V and J ends, which lost 1 base and 7 bases, there was a span of 13 bases. CDR3 protein: CASSLGRGSGGELFF. The DNA for the CDR3 is TGTGCCAGCAGCTTAGGAAGGGGATCGGGCGGGGAGCTGTTTTTT. Using reference TRBV11-2 and TRBJ2-2 for the parts outside the CDR3, the full variable domain is EAGVAQSPRYKIIEKRQSVAFWCNPISGHATLYWYQQILGQGPKLLIQFQNNGVVDDSQLPKDRFSAERLKGVDSTLKIQPAKLEDSAVYLCASSLGRGSGGELFFGEGSRLTVL.

The rearrangement joins TRBV9 to TRBJ1-2; 8 bases map to TRBD1. The CDR3 has 16 residues. The ends lost 4 bases at V and 0 bases at J; junction bases unmatched: 8. The germline CDR1 and CDR2 sequences are SGDLS and YYNGEE. CDR3 bases: TGTGCCAGCAGCCCCCGGACAGGGAACTCTAACTATGGCTACACCTTC. Its protein product is CASSPRTGNSNYGYTF. The whole variable domain, filled in from reference TRBV9 and TRBJ1-2, reads DSGVTQTPKHLITATGQRVTLRCSPRSGDLSVYWYQQSLDQGLQFLIQYYNGEERAKGNILERFSAQQFPDLHSELNLSSLELGDSALYFCASSPRTGNSNYGYTFGSGTRLTVV.

This clonotype was counted only a few times. The chain has TRBV29-1 and TRBJ2-6; D gene uncertain. Germline V gene lookup returns CDR1 SQVTM and CDR2 ANQGSEA. V was clipped by 1 base and J by 4 bases, with 8 bases between them. The CDR3 is made up of 14 amino acids. CDR3 DNA sequence: TGCAGCGTTGAAGGGGGTAGCGGGGCCAACGTCCTGACTTTC. It specifies CSVEGGSGANVLTF.

V and J are TRBV30 and TRBJ1-5, with D possibly matching TRBD1 (5 bases). V shed 7 bases and J shed 0 bases, with 7 bases lying between them. This CDR3 spans 12 amino acids. CDR1 and CDR2 (germline): GTSNPN, SVGIG (reference sequence). The CDR3 loop reads CALGGSNQPQHF. The CDR3 DNA is TGTGCCTTGGGGGGTAGCAATCAGCCCCAGCATTTT.

In this sample, this clonotype turned up many times. The chain carries TRBV6-5 and TRBJ2-3, with D possibly being TRBD1 or TRBD2 (5 bases each). The CDR3 runs to 19 residues. Germline V gene data show CDR1 as MNHEY and CDR2 as SVGAGI. V was shortened by 3 bases and J by 2 bases, with 24 bases between the two germline ends. The CDR3 coding sequence is TGTGCCAGCAGTTATAAAGTGTTGAGGGACGCCGGCGACACAGATACGCAGTATTTT. This encodes CASSYKVLRDAGDTDTQYF.

Many counts were recorded for this clonotype. The gene calls are TRBV20-1 and TRBJ1-5, with D uncertain. With 0 bases removed from V and 1 base from J, the gap between germline ends came to 10 bases. The CDR3 totals 15 residues. The germline V gene encodes CDR1 DFQATT and CDR2 SNEGSKA (reference sequence). The CDR3 loop is CSAREAGSSNQPQHF. CDR3 coding DNA: TGCAGTGCTAGAGAGGCGGGGAGCAGCAATCAGCCCCAGCATTTT.

This clonotype was picked up many times. The chain recombines TRBV29-1 with TRBJ2-2; D uncertain. Germline-derived CDR1 and CDR2 are SQVTM and ANQGSEA. The CDR3 has 13 residues. V shed 5 bases and J shed 5 bases, with 12 bases lying between them. CDR3 protein: CSVLLGRTGELFF. For the CDR3, the DNA is TGCAGCGTTCTGTTAGGGCGAACCGGGGAGCTGTTTTTT.

This clonotype was counted ten times or more. V and J are TRBV4-3 and TRBJ2-3; D call uncertain. Germline lookup yields CDR1 LGHNA and CDR2 YSLEER. V lost 0 bases, J lost 6 bases, and 7 bases lay in between. CDR3 length equals 13 residues. CDR3 nucleotides: TGCGCCAGCAGCCAAGATTGGTCGGATACGCAGTATTTT. Residues: CASSQDWSDTQYF.

This clonotype occurred many times. The chain is built from TRBV7-2 and TRBJ2-7, with 13 bases aligning to TRBD2. Germline-derived CDR1 and CDR2 are SGHTA and FQGNSA. This CDR3 region has 18 residues. With V trimmed by 2 bases and J by 2 bases, 9 bases remained unmatched. The CDR3 sequence: CASSLTSGRAVVTYEQYF. DNA of the CDR3: TGTGCCAGCAGCTTAACTAGCGGGAGGGCCGTGGTAACCTACGAGCAGTACTTC.

DNA for the CDR3: TGTGCCAGCAACCCGGGACAGGGGGCCTACGAGCAGTACTTC. It encodes CASNPGQGAYEQYF. The chain has TRBV27 and TRBJ2-7, with 11 bases aligning to TRBD1. The junction had 4 bases not matched to a gene; V was cut back by 7 bases and J by 2 bases. CDR1 is MNHEY and CDR2 is SMNVEV in the germline V gene (reference sequence). This CDR3 contains 14 residues.

The chain links TRBV6-6 to TRBJ1-6; D remains ambiguous. Trimming took 0 bases from V and 5 from J, leaving 8 bases between them. Germline values: CDR1 MNHNY, CDR2 SVGAGI (reference sequence). The CDR3 spans 15 residues. CDR3 DNA: TGTGCCAGCAGTTACTCGGCGGGAAATAATTCACCCCTCCACTTT. It encodes CASSYSAGNNSPLHF.

On this clonotype itself: One end of the junction varies from germline; a read error may be responsible. The chain couples TRBV5-1 to TRBJ2-3; D is possibly TRBD2 (5 bases). The CDR3 has 15 residues. The germline V gene encodes CDR1 SGHRS and CDR2 YFSETQ. The chain's CDR3 is CANSHTDAGADTQYF. The CDR3 DNA is TGCGCCAACAGCCACACGGACGCCGGGGCAGATACGCAGTATTTT.

V is TRBV10-3 and J is TRBJ1-2; TRBD1 aligns across 8 bases. Unmatched junction bases numbered 2, after V lost 8 bases and J lost 0 bases. Germline CDR1 reads ENHRY; CDR2 reads SYGVKD. The CDR3 totals 13 residues. The CDR3 loop is CAIGTGANYGYTF. In nucleotides, the CDR3 is TGTGCCATCGGGACAGGCGCTAACTATGGCTACACCTTC.

This clonotype was detected ten times or more. The V gene is TRBV5-1, the J gene TRBJ2-3; possibly TRBD1 for D (6 bases). V was clipped by 0 bases and J by 2 bases, with 10 bases between them. The CDR3 loop spans 15 amino acids. Germline CDR1 SGHRS, CDR2 YFSETQ. The CDR3 spells CASSLEGQHTDTQYF. The CDR3 DNA follows: TGCGCCAGCAGCTTGGAAGGACAGCACACAGATACGCAGTATTTT.

This clonotype was seen at least ten times. This sequence joins TRBV12-2 and TRBJ2-1; the table names TRBD2, a call not compared with the DNA. TRBV12-2 is described as a pseudogene. CDR3 size: 20 residues. The CDR3 sequence: CASRLAGTLAGPSTYNEQFF. The CDR3 DNA is TGTGCAAGTCGCTTAGCGGGGACACTAGCGGGGCCCAGTACCTACAATGAGCAGTTCTTC.